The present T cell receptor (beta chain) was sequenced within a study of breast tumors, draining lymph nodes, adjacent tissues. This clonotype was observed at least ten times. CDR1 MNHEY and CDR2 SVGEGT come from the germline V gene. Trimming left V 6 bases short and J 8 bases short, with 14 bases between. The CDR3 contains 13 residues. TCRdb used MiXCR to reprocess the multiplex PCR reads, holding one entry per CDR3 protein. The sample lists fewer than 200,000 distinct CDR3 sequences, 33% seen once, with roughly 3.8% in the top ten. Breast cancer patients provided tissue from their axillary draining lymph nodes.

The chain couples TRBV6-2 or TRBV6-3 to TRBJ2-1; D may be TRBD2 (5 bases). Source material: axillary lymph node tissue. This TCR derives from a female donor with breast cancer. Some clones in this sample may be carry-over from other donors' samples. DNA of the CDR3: TGTGCCAGCAGACGGGGAAACTGGGATGAGCAGTTCTTC. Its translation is CASRRGNWDEQFF.